The 5 T cell receptor beta chains below were found in one sample sequenced in a study of T cell changes during pregnancy in multiple sclerosis. Sequencing was performed with immunoSEQ multiplex PCR; in TCRdb, only in-frame clones are kept and a portion is missing. In the table there are about 42,000 clones, roughly nine tenths of which are singletons. Here the sequenced sample was CD4+ T cells from peripheral blood mononuclear cells, taken after pregnancy. These receptor sequences come from a female donor with multiple sclerosis, enrolled in a pregnancy study.

This clone was counted between two and nine times. The chain links TRBV2 to TRBJ2-7; TRBD2 agrees at 9 bases. The ends lost 8 bases at V and 1 base at J; junction bases unmatched: 9. The CDR3 consists of 15 residues. Germline assignment: CDR1 SNHLY and CDR2 FYNNEI. CDR3 sequence reads: CASGGAGGRSYEQYF. Here the CDR3 DNA reads TGTGCCAGCGGGGGAGCGGGGGGAAGGTCCTACGAGCAGTACTTC.

The chain carries TRBV10-3 and TRBJ2-1; TRBD2 matches 8 bases. Germline V gene data show CDR1 as ENHRY and CDR2 as SYGVKD. There are 15 residues in the CDR3. The junction had 3 bases not matched to a gene; V was cut back by 5 bases and J by 0 bases. CDR3 region: CAISTGTSSYNEQFF. The CDR3 coding sequence is TGTGCCATCAGTACCGGGACTAGCTCCTACAATGAGCAGTTCTTC.

The chain links TRBV21-1 to TRBJ2-7; whether TRBD2, the table's D call, matches the DNA was not checked. TRBV21-1 is deemed a pseudogene. This CDR3 region has 12 residues. CDR3 DNA: TGTGCCAGCAGCAAGGACTTCTACGAGCAGTACTTC. This sequence encodes CASSKDFYEQYF.

The CDR3 reads CASSQNRAHHSQHF. The CDR3 DNA follows: TGTGCCAGCAGTCAAAACAGGGCCCATCACTCCCAGCATTTT. The chain couples TRBV13 to TRBJ1-5; possibly TRBD1 for D (6 bases). The CDR3 runs to 14 residues. From germline, CDR1 is PRHDT and CDR2 FYEKMQ (reference sequence). V lost 6 bases and J lost 11, with 20 bases in between.

The chain is built from TRBV5-6 and TRBJ1-1; TRBD1 matches at 8 bases. Trimming took 0 bases from V and 3 from J; bases not matched to a gene: 1. CDR1 and CDR2 from the germline V gene are SGHDT and YYEEEE. The CDR3 sequence is 14 residues long. The CDR3 loop reads CASSLGTGYTEAFF. The CDR3 coding sequence is TGTGCCAGCAGCTTGGGGACAGGGTACACTGAAGCTTTCTTT. Based on the CDR3 plus reference TRBV5-6 and TRBJ1-1, the full variable domain is DAGVTQSPTHLIKTRGQQVTLRCSPKSGHDTVSWYQQALGQGPQFIFQYYEEEERQRGNFPDRFSGHQFPNYSSELNVNALLLGDSALYLCASSLGTGYTEAFFGQGTRLTVV.